The clone carrying this T cell receptor (beta chain) was detected a few times. The target antigen is unknown. The sample originates from a study of T cell repertoires in cytomegalovirus infection. Study background: Public TCR beta signatures marked donors with CMV infection and the matching HLA. Study-wide points: Accumulated public TCR beta family frequency recognized individuals carrying CMV together with the relevant HLA. Clonotype analysis showed dominance of the ex vivo response by HLA-C-restricted CMV-specific TCR beta clonotypes.

TCRdb re-derived calls from the reads in MiXCR, one entry per CDR3 protein. Among about 490,000 distinct CDR3 sequences, around 10% were seen once, and the ten largest hold roughly a tenth. Sequenced input: PBMCs. The source of this sequence is a human donor in good health (CMV status not recorded). Some clones in this sample may be carry-over from other donors' samples.

The CDR3 sequence: CASSPRGTGEQFF. The CDR3 nucleotides are TGTGCCAGCTCACCACGGGGGACCGGTGAGCAGTTCTTC. This chain links TRBV18 with TRBJ2-1; the D gene could be TRBD1 or TRBD2 (5 bases each). Germline-derived CDR1 and CDR2 are KGHSH and LQKENI. V was clipped by 1 base and J by 9 bases, with 10 bases between them. The CDR3 has 13 amino acids.